These 23 T cell receptor beta chains were all obtained from the same sample, sequenced in a study of regulatory T cells in long-lasting Graves disease. The sample's time point: newly diagnosed GD, antithyroid drugs for less than 3 months. The TCR library used RNA extracted from PBMCs. The TCR beta library used iRepertoire HTBI primers with Arm-PCR amplification of CDR3. TCRdb analysed the multiplex PCR reads with MiXCR anew, one entry per CDR3 protein. The repertoire holds under 700,000 distinct CDR3 sequences, with more than 15% as singletons. This sample was shared with a second study, whose subject was T cells in Graves' hyperthyroidism and ophthalmopathy.

This material consisted of peripheral blood mononuclear cells (PBMCs), taken at new diagnosis, from a patient treated with antithyroid drugs. These receptors came from a woman between 40 and 65 years old with Graves disease.

This clonotype was seen many times. This rearrangement joins TRBV2 to TRBJ2-5; 9 bases are a match to TRBD1. This CDR3 region has 15 residues. Per germline, CDR1 SNHLY and CDR2 FYNNEI. Trimming cost V 4 bases and J 5 bases; bases outside gene matches: 8. The CDR3 loop is CASSVWGQGLETQYF. The CDR3 region has the DNA TGTGCCAGCAGTGTCTGGGGACAGGGTCTCGAGACCCAGTACTTC.

This clonotype was seen a few times. CDR3 loop: CASSSDLNQPQHF. The CDR3, as DNA: TGCGCCAGCAGCTCAGACTTAAATCAGCCCCAGCATTTT. The rearrangement links TRBV5-1 to TRBJ1-5; the D is unclear. The CDR3 has 13 residues. Trimming pared 3 bases from V and 4 bases from J, leaving 8 bases between. Per the germline V gene, CDR1 is SGHRS and CDR2 is YFSETQ.

This clonotype came up many times. This chain connects TRBV3-1 to TRBJ2-3; D perhaps matches TRBD1 (6 bases). CDR3 length: 14 amino acids. CDR1 LGHDT and CDR2 YNNKEL come from the germline V gene (reference sequence). Trimming cost V 5 bases and J 4 bases, with 13 bases left between them. CDR3 bases: TGTGCCAGCAGCACTCATCGGACAGCAGATACGCAGTATTTT. Protein product: CASSTHRTADTQYF.

This clonotype was picked up many times. This chain connects TRBV7-2 to TRBJ2-2; 8 nucleotides align to TRBD2. CDR1 and CDR2 from the germline V gene are SGHTA and FQGNSA. V shed 5 bases and J 2 bases; nucleotides not matched to a gene: 4. The CDR3 is 15 amino acids. The CDR3 DNA reads TGTGCCAGCAGCCGCGGGGGGCTCAACACCGGGGAGCTGTTTTTT. Translating it yields CASSRGGLNTGELFF.

This clonotype showed up many times. The chain employs TRBV27 and TRBJ2-7, with D possibly called TRBD1 or TRBD2 (5 bases each). The V end was cut by 0 bases, the J end by 3 bases, with 15 bases between. There are 16 residues in the CDR3. Germline loops: CDR1 MNHEY, CDR2 SMNVEV (reference sequence). The CDR3 sequence: CASSLSRGDRGYEQYF. CDR3 sequence (DNA): TGTGCCAGCAGTTTATCGAGAGGGGACCGGGGCTACGAGCAGTACTTC.

In this sample, this clonotype turned up a few times. V is TRBV2 and J is TRBJ1-1, with 7 bases matching TRBD1. V lost 5 bases, J lost 6 bases, and 6 bases stayed unmatched. Germline lookup yields CDR1 SNHLY and CDR2 FYNNEI. The CDR3 spans 13 residues. This CDR3 reads CASSITGVPEAFF. CDR3 DNA: TGTGCCAGCAGTATAACAGGGGTCCCTGAAGCTTTCTTT.

This clonotype was seen many times. The rearrangement joins TRBV30 to TRBJ2-3; D unclear. Looked up from germline, CDR1 is GTSNPN and CDR2 is SVGIG (reference sequence). V lost 0 bases, J lost 2 bases, and 6 bases lay in between. This CDR3 spans 13 amino acids. The CDR3 nucleotides are TGTGCCTGGAGTGTACAGATCACAGATACGCAGTATTTT. This codes for CAWSVQITDTQYF.

The chain employs TRBV20-1 and TRBJ1-5; 10 bases align to TRBD1. CDR1 is DFQATT, CDR2 SNEGSKA, per germline (reference sequence). This CDR3 has 14 residues. With 5 bases clipped from V and 2 bases from J, the junction kept 3 bases outside the gene matches. CDR3 loop: CSARQGAGNQPQHF. In nucleotides, the CDR3 is TGCAGTGCTCGACAGGGGGCGGGCAATCAGCCCCAGCATTTT.

In regard to this clonotype: The conserved closing phenylalanine or tryptophan is absent in this CDR3, likely reflecting a read error. The rearrangement uses TRBV5-1 and TRBJ1-1, with D possibly TRBD1 on 6 matching bases. The CDR3 spans 13 residues. V lost 6 bases to trimming and J lost 1 base, with 10 bases between them. Germline-derived CDR1 and CDR2 are SGHRS and YFSETQ. The CDR3 sequence is CASMTGENTEAFS. The CDR3 DNA follows: TGCGCCAGCATGACAGGAGAGAACACTGAAGCTTTCTCT.

About this clonotype itself: This may be a read error: a much more frequent sequence differs by one nucleotide. The chain links TRBV7-2 to TRBJ2-7, with 7 nucleotides matching TRBD1. CDR3 size: 14 residues. V shed 5 bases and J 6 bases; nucleotides not matched to a gene: 10. From germline, CDR1 is SGHTA and CDR2 FQGNSA. The CDR3 here is CASSPGQPLREQYF. In DNA form, the CDR3 reads TGTGCCAGCAGCCCGGGACAGCCCCTACGCGAGCAGTACTTC.

The table lists this clonotype with many counts. This chain joins TRBV5-1 and TRBJ2-1; the D gene is possibly TRBD2 (5 bases). Per germline, CDR1 SGHRS and CDR2 YFSETQ. This CDR3 has 13 residues. V was shortened by 4 bases and J by 2 bases, with 7 bases between the two germline ends. CDR3 DNA: TGCGCCAGCAGCCCTAGCACCTACAATGAGCAGTTCTTC. This codes for CASSPSTYNEQFF.

This sequence joins TRBV4-2 and TRBJ2-1; TRBD1 aligns across 7 bases. Germline V gives CDR1 LGHNA, CDR2 YNFKEQ. J was trimmed by 7 bases and V by 0 bases; bases with no gene match: 6. CDR3 length: 15 residues. DNA for the CDR3: TGTGCCAGCAGCCAAGATGGGGGACAGACTAATGAGCAGTTCTTC. It translates to CASSQDGGQTNEQFF.

This clonotype turned up a few times. The chain is built from TRBV5-1 and TRBJ2-3, with 8 bases fitting TRBD2. Germline V gene data show CDR1 as SGHRS and CDR2 as YFSETQ. This CDR3 has 16 amino acids. V lost 0 bases to trimming and J lost 0 bases; unmatched junction nucleotides: 3. In DNA form, the CDR3 reads TGCGCCAGCAGCTTGGATGCGGGGGGTAGCACAGATACGCAGTATTTT. Translated, it gives CASSLDAGGSTDTQYF.

This clonotype was found many times. This chain uses TRBV3-1 with TRBJ1-3; maybe TRBD1 (5 bases). Germline V gene data show CDR1 as LGHDT and CDR2 as YNNKEL (reference sequence). Trimming took off 1 base at V and 7 bases at J, with 11 bases between the two ends. The length of the CDR3 is 14 residues. The CDR3 reads CASSQGAEGNTIYF. The CDR3 DNA reads as TGTGCCAGCAGCCAAGGGGCTGAGGGGAACACCATATATTTT.

As for this clonotype: This may be a read error: a much more frequent sequence differs by one nucleotide. V is TRBV3-1 and J is TRBJ1-4; a weak D match, TRBD1 (6 bases). This CDR3 spans 18 amino acids. Germline CDR1 LGHDT, CDR2 YNNKEL (reference sequence). The CDR3 here is CASSQRQTGGRSNEELFF. The CDR3 coding sequence is TGTGCCAGCAGCCAAAGGCAAACGGGGGGCAGGTCTAATGAAGAACTGTTTTTT.

This clonotype was seen a handful of times. The rearrangement joins TRBV5-8 to TRBJ2-6, with D maybe TRBD1 (6 bases). The CDR3 consists of 18 residues. CDR1 and CDR2 from the germline V gene are SGHTS and YDEGEE. V was cut by 5 bases and J by 0 bases, with 18 bases left in between. In DNA form, the CDR3 reads TGTGCCAGCAGAAGCCCCGGGACATCAAGCTCTGGGGCCAACGTCCTGACTTTC. It codes for CASRSPGTSSSGANVLTF.

This clonotype was counted a few times. The chain uses TRBV15 and TRBJ1-4; D might be TRBD1 (5 bases). V was clipped by 2 bases and J by 8 bases, with 12 bases between them. CDR1 is LNHNV, CDR2 YYDKDF, per germline (reference sequence). This CDR3 has 14 amino acids. CDR3 in amino acids: CATSRSLGGEKLFF. The DNA of the CDR3 is TGTGCCACCAGCAGATCCCTGGGGGGAGAAAAACTGTTTTTT.

This clonotype was detected ten times or more. J is TRBJ1-5 and V is TRBV28; 7 bases agree with TRBD1. The CDR3 loop spans 14 amino acids. CDR1 and CDR2 from the germline V gene are MDHEN and SYDVKM. V lost 4 bases, J lost 5 bases, and 5 bases stayed unmatched. The CDR3 sequence is CASSSATGHQPQHF. The CDR3 DNA reads TGTGCCAGCAGTTCTGCGACAGGGCATCAGCCCCAGCATTTT. Combining the CDR3 with reference TRBV28 and TRBJ1-5 gives the whole variable domain DVKVTQSSRYLVKRTGEKVFLECVQDMDHENMFWYRQDPGLGLRLIYFSYDVKMKEKGDIPEGYSVSREKKERFSLILESASTNQTSMYLCASSSATGHQPQHFGDGTRLSIL.

The CDR3, as DNA: TGTGCCAGCAGTGAAGGTCGCCTGGGCCCCACAGATACGCAGTATTTT. Amino acid sequence: CASSEGRLGPTDTQYF. The V call is TRBV6-4, the J call TRBJ2-3, with no clear D. This CDR3 is 16 amino acids long. Germline V lookup: CDR1 MRHNA, CDR2 SNTAGT. Deletions cut 3 bases from V and 2 bases from J, with 15 bases between.

V gene TRBV25-1 combines with J gene TRBJ2-7; TRBD2 is a possible D gene (5 bases). The CDR3 is made up of 10 amino acids. Trimming pared 10 bases from V and 6 bases from J, leaving 10 bases between. CDR1 is MGHDK and CDR2 is SYGVNS in the germline V gene. In DNA, the CDR3 is TGTGCCACTCCGACTACCGAGCAGTACTTC. This gives the protein CATPTTEQYF.

This chain connects TRBV12-5 to TRBJ2-7; D gene unclear. Deletions cut 7 bases from V and 3 bases from J, with 4 bases between. Looked up from germline, CDR1 is LGHNT and CDR2 is FRNRAP. There are 10 residues in the CDR3. In nucleotides, the CDR3 is TGTGCTAGTGCCAGCTACGAGCAGTACTTC. Protein product: CASASYEQYF.

This clonotype occurred many times. The chain recombines TRBV28 with TRBJ2-7; D unresolved. The V gene lost 5 bases and the J gene lost 4 bases, with 9 bases spanning the gap. The CDR3 is 12 amino acids. Germline V lookup: CDR1 MDHEN, CDR2 SYDVKM. The CDR3 spells CASSQVTYEQYF. CDR3 in DNA: TGTGCCAGCAGTCAGGTCACGTACGAGCAGTACTTC. The variable domain in full, with the rest retrieved from reference TRBV28 and TRBJ2-7, is DVKVTQSSRYLVKRTGEKVFLECVQDMDHENMFWYRQDPGLGLRLIYFSYDVKMKEKGDIPEGYSVSREKKERFSLILESASTNQTSMYLCASSQVTYEQYFGPGTRLTVT.

This chain's CDR3 is CASSLLEGVGAFF. The CDR3 DNA reads as TGCGCCAGCAGCTTGTTAGAGGGGGTTGGAGCTTTCTTT. This chain links TRBV5-1 with TRBJ1-1; possibly TRBD1 for D (6 bases). The CDR3 is 13 amino acids. V was clipped by 1 base and J by 10 bases, with 14 bases between them. Per the germline V gene, CDR1 is SGHRS and CDR2 is YFSETQ.